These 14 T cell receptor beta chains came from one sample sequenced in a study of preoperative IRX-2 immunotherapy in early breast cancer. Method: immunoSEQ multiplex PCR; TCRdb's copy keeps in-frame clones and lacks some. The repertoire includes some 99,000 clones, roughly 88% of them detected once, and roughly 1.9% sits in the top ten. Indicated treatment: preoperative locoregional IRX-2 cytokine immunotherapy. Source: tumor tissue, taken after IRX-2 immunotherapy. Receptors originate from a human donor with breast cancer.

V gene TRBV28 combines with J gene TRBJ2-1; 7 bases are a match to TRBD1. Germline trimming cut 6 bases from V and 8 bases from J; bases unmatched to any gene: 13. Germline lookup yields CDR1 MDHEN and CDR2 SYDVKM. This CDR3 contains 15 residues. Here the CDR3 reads CASSLEGTVFYEQFF. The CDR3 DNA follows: TGTGCCAGCAGCTTAGAAGGGACAGTTTTCTATGAGCAGTTCTTC.

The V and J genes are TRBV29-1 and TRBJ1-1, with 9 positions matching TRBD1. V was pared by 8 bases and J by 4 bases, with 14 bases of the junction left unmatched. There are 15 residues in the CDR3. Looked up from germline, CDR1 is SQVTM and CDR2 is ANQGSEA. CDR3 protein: CSPGDRAGGSTEAFF. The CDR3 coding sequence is TGCAGCCCCGGGGACAGGGCAGGCGGGAGCACTGAAGCTTTCTTT. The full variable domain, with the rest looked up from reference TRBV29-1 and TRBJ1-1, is SAVISQKPSRDICQRGTSLTIQCQVDSQVTMMFWYRQQPGQSLTLIATANQGSEATYESGFVIDKFPISRPNLTFSTLTVSNMSPEDSSIYLCSPGDRAGGSTEAFFGQGTRLTVV.

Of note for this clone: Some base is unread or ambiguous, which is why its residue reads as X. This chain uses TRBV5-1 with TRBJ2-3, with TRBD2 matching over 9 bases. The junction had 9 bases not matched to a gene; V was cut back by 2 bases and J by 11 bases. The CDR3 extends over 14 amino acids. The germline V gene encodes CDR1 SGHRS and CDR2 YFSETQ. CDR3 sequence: CASSLLAGEGXQYF. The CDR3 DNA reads TGCGCCAGCAGCTTATTAGCGGGAGAAGGTAYGCAGTATTTT.

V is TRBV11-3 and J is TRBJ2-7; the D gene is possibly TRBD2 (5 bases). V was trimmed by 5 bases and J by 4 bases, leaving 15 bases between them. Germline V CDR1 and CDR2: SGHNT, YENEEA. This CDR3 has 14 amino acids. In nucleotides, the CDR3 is TGTGCCAGCAGCCGAACTGGGAGTCGGTACGAGCAGTACTTC. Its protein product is CASSRTGSRYEQYF.

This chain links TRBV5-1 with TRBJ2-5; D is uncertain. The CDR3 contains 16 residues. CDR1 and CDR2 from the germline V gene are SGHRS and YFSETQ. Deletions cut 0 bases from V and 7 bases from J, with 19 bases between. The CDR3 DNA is TGCGCCAGCAGCTTGGCTGAACGGACGGCCATGGGGACCCAGTACTTC. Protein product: CASSLAERTAMGTQYF.

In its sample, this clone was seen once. CDR3 DNA sequence: TGCAGCGCCCTTGGCGGGACCAACTACGAGCAGTACTTC. It yields the protein CSALGGTNYEQYF. The chain couples TRBV29-1 to TRBJ2-7, with D perhaps TRBD2 (6 bases). The CDR3 sequence is 13 residues long. CDR1 is SQVTM, CDR2 ANQGSEA, per germline. The V end lost 7 bases, the J end lost 3 bases, and 16 bases lay between the germline ends.

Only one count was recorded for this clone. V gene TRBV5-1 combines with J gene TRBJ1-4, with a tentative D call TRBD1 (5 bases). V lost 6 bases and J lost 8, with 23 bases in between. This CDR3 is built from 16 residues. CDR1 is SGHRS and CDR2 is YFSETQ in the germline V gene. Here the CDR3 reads CASKYQAGGDREKLFF. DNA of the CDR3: TGCGCCAGCAAATACCAAGCGGGAGGGGATCGAGAAAAACTGTTTTTT. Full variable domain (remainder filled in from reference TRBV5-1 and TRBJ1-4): KAGVTQTPRYLIKTRGQQVTLSCSPISGHRSVSWYQQTPGQGLQFLFEYFSETQRNKGNFPGRFSGRQFSNSRSEMNVSTLELGDSALYLCASKYQAGGDREKLFFGSGTQLSVL.

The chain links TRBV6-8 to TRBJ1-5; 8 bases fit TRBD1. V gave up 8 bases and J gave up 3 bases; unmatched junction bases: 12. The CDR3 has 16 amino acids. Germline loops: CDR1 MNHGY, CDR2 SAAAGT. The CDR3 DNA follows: TGTGCCAGCCAACACCCAGGGGGCAGGACCAATCAGCCCCAGCATTTT. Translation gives CASQHPGGRTNQPQHF.

Here the CDR3 reads CASSDLAGGLRDTQYF. Here the CDR3 DNA reads TGCGCCAGCAGCGATCTAGCGGGAGGGCTCCGAGATACGCAGTATTTT. The chain has TRBV5-1 and TRBJ2-3, with 12 bases that match TRBD2. Germline assignment: CDR1 SGHRS and CDR2 YFSETQ. The junction had 8 bases not matched to a gene; V was cut back by 4 bases and J by 5 bases. The CDR3 length is 16 residues.

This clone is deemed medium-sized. The CDR3 protein is CATSRDSSNQPQHF. The CDR3 nucleotides read TGTGCCACCAGCAGGGACAGTAGCAATCAGCCCCAGCATTTT. V is TRBV15 and J is TRBJ1-5, with D tentatively TRBD1 (6 bases). In germline, CDR1 is LNHNV, CDR2 YYDKDF (reference sequence). Trimming shortened V by 3 bases and J by 0 bases, and 6 bases separated the two germline ends. This CDR3 has 14 amino acids.

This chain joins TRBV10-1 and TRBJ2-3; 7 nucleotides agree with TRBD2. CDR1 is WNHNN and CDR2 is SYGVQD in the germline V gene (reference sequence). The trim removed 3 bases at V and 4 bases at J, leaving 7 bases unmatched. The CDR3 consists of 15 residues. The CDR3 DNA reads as TGCGCCAGCAGTGAAGGTGGCGGGAGTCCAGATACGCAGTATTTT. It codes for CASSEGGGSPDTQYF.

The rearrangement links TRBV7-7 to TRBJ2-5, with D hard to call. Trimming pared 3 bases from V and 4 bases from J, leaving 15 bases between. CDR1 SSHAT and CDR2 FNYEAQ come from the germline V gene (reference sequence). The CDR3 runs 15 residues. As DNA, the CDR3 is TGTGCCAGCAGCTTGGATAGCTCGGAGATAGAGACCCAGTACTTC. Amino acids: CASSLDSSEIETQYF.

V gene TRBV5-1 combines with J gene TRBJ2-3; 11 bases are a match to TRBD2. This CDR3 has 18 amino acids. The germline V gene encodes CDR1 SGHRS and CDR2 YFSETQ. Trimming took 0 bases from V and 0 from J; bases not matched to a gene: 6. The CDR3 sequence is CASSLGLAGSSSTDTQYF. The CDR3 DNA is TGCGCCAGCAGCTTGGGACTAGCGGGATCCTCGAGCACAGATACGCAGTATTTT. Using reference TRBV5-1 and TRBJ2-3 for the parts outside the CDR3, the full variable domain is KAGVTQTPRYLIKTRGQQVTLSCSPISGHRSVSWYQQTPGQGLQFLFEYFSETQRNKGNFPGRFSGRQFSNSRSEMNVSTLELGDSALYLCASSLGLAGSSSTDTQYFGPGTRLTVL.

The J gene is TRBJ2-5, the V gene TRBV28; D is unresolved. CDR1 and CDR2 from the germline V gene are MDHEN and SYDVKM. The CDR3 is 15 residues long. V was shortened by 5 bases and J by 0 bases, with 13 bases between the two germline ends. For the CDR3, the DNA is TGTGCCAGCAGTCCCCCAGACCGGGACCAAGAGACCCAGTACTTC. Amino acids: CASSPPDRDQETQYF.